There are many counts of the clone carrying this TCR beta chain. Its cognate antigen is unknown. Researchers amplified the TCR beta CDR3 regions from RNA transcripts. First-round RT-PCR with HTBI primers amplified the TCR CDR3 region. One entry per CDR3 protein results from TCRdb running MiXCR on the multiplex PCR reads. This sample has some 550,000 distinct CDR3 sequences, with around 16% found just once. The data are from a study of T cells in Graves' hyperthyroidism and ophthalmopathy. About the study: Peripheral blood draws took place at initial diagnosis, ahead of any treatment.

General study results and limits: A model of 13 V-J pairs discriminated ophthalmopathy from stable hyperthyroidism. In the blood, most expanded thyroid clonotypes above 0.001 appeared as well.

Germline V gene data show CDR1 as MDHEN and CDR2 as SYDVKM. The CDR3 has 15 amino acids. V was cut by 1 base and J by 6 bases, with 13 bases left in between. Among ophthalmopathy patients, the Clinical Activity Score reached at least 3, the NOSPECS grade reached at least 4, and duration remained under 3 months. The chain joins TRBV28 to TRBJ2-1; a possible D gene is TRBD2 (7 bases). The sequencing input was blood. The clonotype was recovered from a woman in her thirties or forties with Graves' ophthalmopathy. DNA of the CDR3: TGTGCCAGCAGTTTATCGGGGGGCCCTGGCAATGAGCAGTTCTTC. Residues: CASSLSGGPGNEQFF.